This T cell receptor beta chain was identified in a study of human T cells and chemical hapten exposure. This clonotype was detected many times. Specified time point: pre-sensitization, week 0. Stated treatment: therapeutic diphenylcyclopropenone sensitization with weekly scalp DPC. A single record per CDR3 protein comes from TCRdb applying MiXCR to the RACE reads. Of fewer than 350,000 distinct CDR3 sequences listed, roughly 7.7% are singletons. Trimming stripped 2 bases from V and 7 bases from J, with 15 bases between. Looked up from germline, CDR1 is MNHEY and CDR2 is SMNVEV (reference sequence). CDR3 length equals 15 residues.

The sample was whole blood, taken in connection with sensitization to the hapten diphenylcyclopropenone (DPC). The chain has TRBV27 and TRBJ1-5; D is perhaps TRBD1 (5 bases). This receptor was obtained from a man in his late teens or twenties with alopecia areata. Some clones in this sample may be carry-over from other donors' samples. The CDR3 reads CASSLGATARQPQHF. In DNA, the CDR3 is TGTGCCAGCAGTTTAGGTGCGACAGCTCGACAGCCCCAGCATTTT.